The next 10 T cell receptor beta chains were all read from a single sample in a study of cytomegalovirus exposure and HLA in healthy donors. The PCR employed 60 Vbeta primers together with 13 Jbeta primers. Method: immunoSEQ multiplex PCR; TCRdb's copy keeps in-frame clones and lacks some. The profile shows roughly 250,000 clones, about four fifths of them singletons. Sequencing was done on a sample of PBMCs. The source is a girl aged 2-10 years in good health and CMV-seronegative.

This sequence joins TRBV7-9 and TRBJ1-3; no firm D call. This CDR3 spans 15 amino acids. The V end lost 2 bases, the J end lost 6 bases, and 14 bases lay between the germline ends. Germline V gene sequence: CDR1 SEHNR, CDR2 FQNEAQ (reference sequence). CDR3 amino acids: CASSLHEMTANTIYF. As DNA, the CDR3 is TGTGCCAGCAGCTTACACGAAATGACTGCAAACACCATATATTTT.

The rearrangement joins TRBV4-1 to TRBJ2-7; 9 bases line up with TRBD2. Germline CDR1 is MGHRA and CDR2 is YSYEKL. The CDR3 runs to 15 residues. Losses at the gene ends were 0 bases for V and 6 bases for J; bases not matched to a gene: 6. The CDR3 is CASSQDRGGASEQYF. For the CDR3, the DNA is TGCGCCAGCAGCCAAGATCGCGGGGGGGCTTCCGAGCAGTACTTC.

The genes are TRBV29-1 and TRBJ2-7; D is perhaps TRBD2 (5 bases). The CDR3 consists of 14 residues. Germline V lookup: CDR1 SQVTM, CDR2 ANQGSEA. Trimming pared 1 base from V and 2 bases from J, leaving 12 bases between. The CDR3 DNA is TGCAGCGTTGAAGTGGACTCCGTTCCCTACGAGCAGTACTTC. This encodes CSVEVDSVPYEQYF.

The count of this clone is one. This chain connects TRBV7-6 to TRBJ2-7; TRBD1 aligns across 9 bases. Germline V lookup: CDR1 SGHVS, CDR2 FNYEAQ. V lost 5 bases to trimming and J lost 1 base; unmatched junction nucleotides: 9. The CDR3 is 16 residues long. The CDR3 DNA is TGTGCCAGCAGCGAAGAAACAGGGGGCGCGTCCTACGAGCAGTACTTC. Its protein is CASSEETGGASYEQYF.

The rearrangement uses TRBV19 and TRBJ2-7; weak D call: TRBD2 (6 bases). V lost 10 bases and J lost 6, with 13 bases in between. CDR1 and CDR2 (germline): LNHDA, SQIVND (reference sequence). The CDR3 loop spans 11 amino acids. CDR3: CATQGRSEQYF. The CDR3 nucleotides read TGTGCCACCCAAGGGAGGAGCGAGCAGTACTTC. The whole variable domain, remainder taken from reference TRBV19 and TRBJ2-7, is DGGITQSPKYLFRKEGQNVTLSCEQNLNHDAMYWYRQDPGQGLRLIYYSQIVNDFQKGDIAEGYSVSREKKESFPLTVTSAQKNPTAFYLCATQGRSEQYFGPGTRLTVT.

The chain carries TRBV10-3 and TRBJ2-1, with 9 bases lining up with TRBD2. Germline assignment: CDR1 ENHRY and CDR2 SYGVKD. CDR3 length: 16 residues. The V segment lost 3 bases and the J segment 8 bases; nucleotides outside the gene matches: 11. The CDR3 nucleotides read TGTGCCATCAGTGACTCCATTTGGCGGGAGGGGGATGAGCAGTTCTTC. Translated, it gives CAISDSIWREGDEQFF.

V is TRBV6-5 and J is TRBJ1-5; 7 bases are shared with TRBD1. CDR1 is MNHEY, CDR2 SVGAGI, per germline. This CDR3 is built from 14 residues. Germline trimming cut 10 bases from V and 2 bases from J; bases unmatched to any gene: 8. CDR3 DNA: TGTGCCACGAAAGGGACAGTTGGCAATCAGCCCCAGCATTTT. It codes for CATKGTVGNQPQHF.

The gene calls are TRBV5-1 and TRBJ2-3, with TRBD2 matching over 12 bases. This CDR3 has 16 residues. Germline V gene data show CDR1 as SGHRS and CDR2 as YFSETQ. V lost 4 bases and J lost 2; bases outside the gene matches: 5. The CDR3 protein is CASSQGLAGLTDTQYF. CDR3 coding DNA: TGCGCCAGCAGCCAAGGACTAGCGGGGCTCACAGATACGCAGTATTTT.

The V gene is TRBV5-1, the J gene TRBJ1-2, with 8 bases identical to TRBD1. The CDR3 length is 13 residues. The germline gives CDR1 SGHRS, CDR2 YFSETQ. Unmatched junction bases numbered 5, after V lost 5 bases and J lost 5 bases. The CDR3 nucleotides read TGCGCCAGCAGTCCGGACAGGGAATATGGCTACACCTTC. Translated: CASSPDREYGYTF.

This clone was observed once. The V and J genes are TRBV29-1 and TRBJ2-7, with TRBD2 identical over 9 bases. The CDR3 consists of 13 residues. Looked up from germline, CDR1 is SQVTM and CDR2 is ANQGSEA. With V trimmed by 5 bases and J by 3 bases, 5 bases remained unmatched. The CDR3 DNA is TGCAGCGTTCGGACTAGCGTGGACTACGAGCAGTACTTC. As protein: CSVRTSVDYEQYF.